This entry is about one TCR beta chain. Its antigen is as yet unknown. This record belongs to a study of T cells in localized non-small cell lung cancer. Points from the study as a whole: Median around 56 top-100 tumor clones were shared with paired adjacent lung. Uninvolved neighboring lung showed the greatest T cell clonality, exceeding tumor. A raised T cell density in blood coincided with lengthier overall survival. Heterogeneity is still possible, as just one tumor region was sequenced.

Libraries were prepared by immunoSEQ multiplex PCR; TCRdb keeps only in-frame clonotypes and omits some of them. The sample lists 25,000 to 40,000 clones; roughly 80% were seen once. CDR1 is SGHRS, CDR2 YFSETQ, per germline. The CDR3 spans 14 residues. V dropped 4 bases and J dropped 4 bases, with 14 bases sitting between them. The material was peripheral blood, obtained before any cancer treatment. The receptor was derived from a male donor older than 55 with stage II squamous cell lung carcinoma. The V and J genes are TRBV5-1 and TRBJ1-2; TRBD1 is a possible D gene (6 bases). The CDR3 here is CASSAQGLLYGYTF. The CDR3 bases are TGCGCCAGCAGCGCCCAGGGGCTTCTCTATGGCTACACCTTC.